One and the same sample provided the 13 T cell receptor beta chains below, sequenced in a study of tumor and adjacent non-tumor tissue in lung cancer (dated by TCRdb to 2016 to 2019). RNA was isolated from bulk, unsorted tissue, and RNA quality was assessed with a NanoDrop ND-1000 and an Agilent 2100. Normal lung samples were distant non-tumor tissue taken more than 3 cm from the tumor edge. Library preparation used multiplex PCR. The reads were generated on an Illumina HiSeq 2500. Following protocols modified from ARM-PCR, the researchers constructed TCRbeta libraries through three rounds of nested PCR with primers (Table S4). The public reads were reprocessed in TCRdb via fastp at Q25 and MiXCR, keeping in-frame beta chains. All rows with the same CDR3 protein become a single entry with the most common DNA and genes. The sample has about 44,000 distinct CDR3 sequences on record, roughly 62% of them singletons. Jointly, the top ten make up under 20% of the sample.

Sequences were obtained from distant non-tumor lung tissue. The receptors were gathered from a woman aged 40 to 50 with non-small cell lung cancer.

The chain has TRBV28 and TRBJ2-7; tentative D call: TRBD1 (6 bases). Germline lookup yields CDR1 MDHEN and CDR2 SYDVKM. The CDR3 is 16 residues long. CDR3 DNA: TGTGTCAGGGGCCTTCGATACTCCCTATCTACCTACGAGCAGTACTTC. This codes for CVRGLRYSLSTYEQYF.

The gene calls are TRBV11-2 and TRBJ2-5, with D perhaps TRBD2 (6 bases). The CDR3 length is 17 residues. The germline CDR1 and CDR2 sequences are SGHAT and FQNNGV. Between the trimmed V and J ends, which lost 2 bases and 2 bases, there was a span of 18 bases. The CDR3 nucleotides read TGTGCCAGCAGCTTAACTCTGAATAGTGGGGGGCAAGAGACCCAGTACTTC. Its protein is CASSLTLNSGGQETQYF.

This clonotype is judged medium-sized. This sequence joins TRBV6-2 or TRBV6-3 and TRBJ1-1; no firm D call. Germline V gene lookup returns CDR1 MNHEY and CDR2 SVGEGT. This CDR3 has 11 amino acids. The V end lost 6 bases, the J end lost 14 bases, and 16 bases lay between the germline ends. The CDR3 DNA reads TGTGCCAGCAGCCCAACCTCGAGGCTGTTCTTT. Translated, it gives CASSPTSRLFF.

This clonotype came up once. It is likely a read error, because the conserved phenylalanine at the end of the CDR3 is missing. No DNA is shown, since the ends of the CDR3 on it are uncertain; the CDR3 is the one TCRdb lists. The chain links TRBV29-1 to TRBJ1-1; the tabulated D call, TRBD1, remains unverified against the DNA. Germline V lookup: CDR1 SQVTM, CDR2 ANQGSEA. A total of 12 residues make up the CDR3, ends included. The CDR3 protein is CSAGTGNTEALY.

The table lists this clonotype with many counts. V usage is TRBV30 and J usage is TRBJ1-1; D is unresolved. The germline gives CDR1 GTSNPN, CDR2 SVGIG (reference sequence). Between the trimmed V and J ends, which lost 0 bases and 10 bases, there was a span of 12 bases. This CDR3 has 12 amino acids. For the CDR3, the DNA is TGTGCCTGGAGTGTAGGCGCGGGAGGAGCTTTCTTT. This encodes CAWSVGAGGAFF.

V is TRBV4-2 and J is TRBJ2-3; D is tentatively TRBD1 or TRBD2 (5 bases each). The CDR3 runs to 14 residues. Trimming stripped 1 base from V and 7 bases from J, with 12 bases between. Germline CDR1 and CDR2: LGHNA and YNFKEQ. The CDR3 DNA reads TGTGCCAGCAGCCAAGGGGGGACGAAAAATACGCAGTATTTT. It translates to CASSQGGTKNTQYF.

This clonotype has a count of ten or more. The gene calls are TRBV5-1 and TRBJ1-1; the D gene is possibly TRBD1 (6 bases). Trimming took off 3 bases at V and 3 bases at J, with 15 bases between the two ends. The CDR3 runs to 15 residues. CDR1 is SGHRS and CDR2 is YFSETQ in the germline V gene. As DNA, the CDR3 is TGCGCCAGCAGCTCAACCCCGGGGGCTGACACTGAAGCTTTCTTT. Its protein product is CASSSTPGADTEAFF.

The chain couples TRBV11-2 to TRBJ2-7; the D is unclear. Germline CDR1 is SGHAT and CDR2 is FQNNGV. This CDR3 contains 14 residues. The CDR3 spells CVASLDSNSYEQYF. The CDR3 DNA is TGTGTCGCCAGCTTAGACTCAAACTCCTACGAGCAGTACTTC.

Regarding this clonotype: One end of the junction varies from germline; a read error may be responsible. This CDR3 reads CASSYSRRWGNAEAFF. CDR3 nucleotide sequence: TGTGCCAGTAGTTACTCGCGACGGTGGGGGAACGCTGAAGCTTTCTTT. The rearrangement links TRBV6-5 to TRBJ1-1; D possibly corresponds to TRBD1 (5 bases). Germline CDR1 MNHEY, CDR2 SVGAGI. This CDR3 region has 16 residues.

This clonotype was detected ten times or more. This chain links TRBV24-1 with TRBJ2-5; 8 nucleotides line up with TRBD2. CDR1 KGHDR and CDR2 SFDVKD come from the germline V gene. CDR3 length equals 14 residues. V was pared by 4 bases and J by 4 bases, with 4 bases of the junction left unmatched. The CDR3 loop is CATSDVAGRETQYF. In DNA form, the CDR3 reads TGTGCCACCAGTGACGTAGCGGGGAGAGAGACCCAGTACTTC.

Here the CDR3 reads CASSAGLAGGAEELFF. The CDR3 nucleotides read TGTGCCAGCAGCGCCGGACTAGCGGGAGGCGCCGAAGAGCTGTTTTTT. The V call is TRBV11-3, the J call TRBJ2-2; TRBD2 aligns across 14 bases. Germline V gene data show CDR1 as SGHNT and CDR2 as YENEEA. The CDR3 sequence is 16 residues long. The junction had 10 bases not matched to a gene; V was cut back by 5 bases and J by 11 bases.

V and J are TRBV28 and TRBJ2-1; the match to TRBD2 covers 15 bases. There are 15 residues in the CDR3. From germline, CDR1 is MDHEN and CDR2 SYDVKM. The J segment lost 7 bases and the V segment lost 5 bases, leaving 3 bases of the junction unmatched. This CDR3 reads CASSPGLAGGNEQFF. In DNA form, the CDR3 reads TGTGCCAGCAGTCCTGGACTAGCGGGAGGGAATGAGCAGTTCTTC.

This clonotype showed up many times. The chain links TRBV5-1 to TRBJ2-7, with 12 bases aligning to TRBD1. J gave up 2 bases and V 0 bases, and 9 bases lay outside the gene matches. The CDR3 is 18 residues long. Germline assignment: CDR1 SGHRS and CDR2 YFSETQ. For the CDR3, the DNA is TGCGCCAGCAGCTTGGGGGTTTTGGGACAGGGGGCCCCCTACGAGCAGTACTTC. This sequence encodes CASSLGVLGQGAPYEQYF.